These 29 T cell receptor beta chains came from one sample sequenced in a study of blood T cell repertoires in COVID-19. This table comes from immunoSEQ multiplex PCR, and its TCRdb copy is limited to in-frame clones, with some not included. The repertoire holds about 220,000 clones, with 75% to 90% as singletons. Source material: peripheral blood. These receptors originate from a woman in her 70s with COVID-19, enrolled during active disease.

The chain couples TRBV18 to TRBJ2-7; D possibly corresponds to TRBD2 (5 bases). V shed 3 bases and J shed 6 bases, with 12 bases lying between them. CDR3 length: 13 residues. The germline gives CDR1 KGHSH, CDR2 LQKENI. CDR3 loop: CASSPTRVSEQYF. The CDR3 DNA reads TGTGCCAGCTCACCCACTAGGGTTAGCGAGCAGTACTTC.

The chain recombines TRBV18 with TRBJ2-7; a possible D gene is TRBD1 (6 bases). Trimming cost V 5 bases and J 0 bases, with 11 bases left between them. CDR3 length equals 14 residues. The germline CDR1 and CDR2 sequences are KGHSH and LQKENI. The CDR3 DNA reads as TGTGCCAGCTCAACGGGACAAAGCTCCTACGAGCAGTACTTC. It translates to CASSTGQSSYEQYF.

V and J are TRBV7-2 and TRBJ2-1, with no clear D. The CDR3 spans 13 residues. CDR1 is SGHTA, CDR2 FQGNSA, per germline. The V end was cut by 1 base, the J end by 10 bases, with 11 bases between. The CDR3 DNA sequence: TGTGCCAGCAGCTTAGGAGTCGGCAGGGAGCAGTTCTTC. Encoded protein: CASSLGVGREQFF.

The chain has TRBV6-5 and TRBJ2-5; TRBD2 agrees at 7 bases. Germline values: CDR1 MNHEY, CDR2 SVGAGI. This CDR3 spans 15 amino acids. V was pared by 6 bases and J by 2 bases, with 9 bases of the junction left unmatched. The CDR3 protein is CASRPLLAVQETQYF. The DNA of the CDR3 is TGTGCCAGCAGGCCTCTCCTAGCGGTACAAGAGACCCAGTACTTC.

The CDR3 here is CSASSRGYGYTF. Here the CDR3 DNA reads TGCAGTGCTAGTAGCAGGGGTTATGGCTACACCTTC. The chain couples TRBV20-1 to TRBJ1-2, with TRBD1 as a possible D gene (6 bases). The germline V and J ends were trimmed by 3 bases and 5 bases, with 10 bases remaining between them. CDR1 and CDR2 (germline): DFQATT, SNEGSKA (reference sequence). This CDR3 has 12 amino acids.

The chain couples TRBV28 to TRBJ1-1; D not certain. Looked up from germline, CDR1 is MDHEN and CDR2 is SYDVKM. The CDR3 consists of 13 residues. The V end was cut by 1 base, the J end by 6 bases, with 9 bases between. CDR3 nucleotides: TGTGCCAGCAGTTTATTCGACGGGTCTGAAGCTTTCTTT. This gives the protein CASSLFDGSEAFF.

This sequence joins TRBV11-2 and TRBJ2-7, with TRBD2 matching over 8 bases. Germline V gene data show CDR1 as SGHAT and CDR2 as FQNNGV. V trimming: 5 bases; J trimming: 4 bases; junction bases outside the gene matches: 19. The CDR3 runs to 18 residues. CDR3 coding DNA: TGTGCCAGCAGCCCCTTAAGCGGGAGCAGCCCGTCCCTATACGAGCAGTACTTC. It is translated as CASSPLSGSSPSLYEQYF.

This clone was counted only a few times. CDR3 loop: CASSLAIQVPRYGYTF. The CDR3 DNA sequence: TGTGCCAGCAGCTTGGCGATACAGGTTCCCCGCTATGGCTACACCTTC. The chain is built from TRBV5-6 and TRBJ1-2, with D possibly matching TRBD1 (5 bases). The ends were cut back, 0 bases at V and 4 bases at J, with 16 bases in the middle. Germline CDR1 reads SGHDT; CDR2 reads YYEEEE. CDR3 length: 16 residues.

The V and J genes are TRBV7-9 and TRBJ1-1; D uncertain. The CDR3 covers 13 residues. V lost 0 bases, J lost 5 bases, and 7 bases lay in between. Germline V gives CDR1 SEHNR, CDR2 FQNEAQ (reference sequence). For the CDR3, the DNA is TGTGCCAGCAGCTTAGCGACGGGGACTGAAGCTTTCTTT. Encoded protein: CASSLATGTEAFF.

The V and J genes are TRBV7-9 and TRBJ1-4; D not certain. Per germline, CDR1 SEHNR and CDR2 FQNEAQ (reference sequence). This CDR3 has 11 amino acids. V shed 3 bases and J shed 8 bases, with 4 bases lying between them. CDR3 sequence: CASSFGEKLFF. As DNA, the CDR3 is TGTGCCAGCAGCTTCGGGGAAAAACTGTTTTTT. The full variable domain, in which reference TRBV7-9 and TRBJ1-4 provide the parts outside the CDR3, is DTGVSQNPRHKITKRGQNVTFRCDPISEHNRLYWYRQTLGQGPEFLTYFQNEAQLEKSRLLSDRFSAERPKGSFSTLEIQRTEQGDSAMYLCASSFGEKLFFGSGTQLSVL.

This chain joins TRBV6-1 and TRBJ1-2; possible D gene TRBD1, 6 bases. CDR3 length: 13 residues. Germline V gives CDR1 MNHNS, CDR2 SASEGT. The V end was cut by 3 bases, the J end by 5 bases, with 10 bases between. CDR3 coding DNA: TGTGCCAGCAGTGACACAGGGTTTTATGGCTACACCTTC. Encoded protein: CASSDTGFYGYTF.

The rearrangement uses TRBV5-1 and TRBJ2-1, with 10 positions matching TRBD1. CDR1 is SGHRS and CDR2 is YFSETQ in the germline V gene. CDR3 size: 15 residues. Trimming at V came to 2 bases and at J to 5 bases, leaving 4 bases not matched to a gene. The CDR3 nucleotides read TGCGCCAGCAGCTTAGGGACAGGGGTGAACAATGAGCAGTTCTTC. This codes for CASSLGTGVNNEQFF.

The V gene is TRBV6-5, the J gene TRBJ1-6; 8 bases align to TRBD1. CDR1 MNHEY and CDR2 SVGAGI come from the germline V gene. The trim removed 4 bases at V and 7 bases at J, leaving 6 bases unmatched. This CDR3 is 15 amino acids long. CDR3 amino acids: CASSFVTGVNSPLHF. The CDR3 coding sequence is TGTGCCAGCAGTTTTGTGACAGGGGTAAATTCACCCCTCCACTTT.

V and J are TRBV6-5 and TRBJ2-7; maybe TRBD2 (5 bases). The CDR3 contains 14 residues. Germline V gene data show CDR1 as MNHEY and CDR2 as SVGAGI. Trimming removed 0 bases at V and 5 bases at J, with 11 bases between. The CDR3: CASSYSQRAHEQYF. CDR3 nucleotide sequence: TGTGCCAGCAGTTACTCCCAGAGGGCCCACGAGCAGTACTTC.

This clone was seen a single time. The chain carries TRBV7-3 and TRBJ2-3; D is possibly TRBD2 (6 bases). Between the trimmed V and J ends, which lost 5 bases and 7 bases, there was a span of 13 bases. The CDR3 spans 13 residues. Germline values: CDR1 SGHTA, CDR2 FQGTGA. CDR3 sequence reads: CASSPGRGNTQYF. The CDR3 bases are TGTGCCAGCAGCCCGGGACGGGGGAATACGCAGTATTTT.

The V gene is TRBV19, the J gene TRBJ1-2, with 7 bases identical to TRBD1. Germline lookup yields CDR1 LNHDA and CDR2 SQIVND (reference sequence). CDR3 size: 14 residues. Trimming at V came to 4 bases and at J to 2 bases, leaving 4 bases not matched to a gene. The CDR3 DNA follows: TGTGCCAGTAGTAAAACAGGGGCGAACTATGGCTACACCTTC. Its translation is CASSKTGANYGYTF.

This rearrangement joins TRBV2 to TRBJ2-7, with 12 bases aligning to TRBD2. Germline trimming cut 6 bases from V and 7 bases from J; bases unmatched to any gene: 10. There are 15 residues in the CDR3. Germline CDR1 SNHLY, CDR2 FYNNEI. CDR3 sequence reads: CASRVRLAGAREQYF. DNA of the CDR3: TGTGCCAGCAGGGTCAGACTAGCGGGAGCTCGTGAGCAGTACTTC.

The CDR3 DNA follows: TGTGCCATCAGTGAGTCAGGTCACAGGGGAGGCTACGAGCAGTACTTC. As protein: CAISESGHRGGYEQYF. This chain joins TRBV10-3 and TRBJ2-7, with D perhaps TRBD1 (7 bases). The CDR3 length is 16 residues. From germline, CDR1 is ENHRY and CDR2 SYGVKD. The V and J ends lost 0 bases and 3 bases respectively, with 15 bases between them.

The rearrangement links TRBV6-6 to TRBJ2-3; TRBD2 aligns across 7 bases. CDR1 is MNHNY and CDR2 is SVGAGI in the germline V gene (reference sequence). V shed 7 bases and J 8 bases; nucleotides not matched to a gene: 18. This CDR3 is 16 amino acids long. The CDR3 DNA reads TGTGCCAGCACCAACCTTGGGGGGAGGGGAATAAGTACGCAGTATTTT. As protein: CASTNLGGRGISTQYF.

There are a few counts of this clone. The V and J genes are TRBV6-6 and TRBJ2-5; 8 bases agree with TRBD2. The CDR3 length is 15 residues. Germline CDR1 MNHNY, CDR2 SVGAGI (reference sequence). Losses at the gene ends were 6 bases for V and 7 bases for J; bases not matched to a gene: 13. The DNA for the CDR3 is TGTGCCAGCAGCTTTAGCGGGACCTCCCCGGGGACCCAGTACTTC. This gives the protein CASSFSGTSPGTQYF.

The chain couples TRBV28 to TRBJ1-1; D possibly corresponds to TRBD1 (5 bases). The germline CDR1 and CDR2 sequences are MDHEN and SYDVKM. This CDR3 has 11 residues. V lost 6 bases and J lost 12, with 14 bases in between. DNA of the CDR3: TGTGCCAGCAGCCAGGGTATGAAATCTTTCTTT. Translating gives CASSQGMKSFF.

This clone was counted a single time. V gene TRBV19 combines with J gene TRBJ1-6, with D tentatively TRBD1 (5 bases). Trimming took off 4 bases at V and 6 bases at J, with 19 bases between the two ends. Germline loops: CDR1 LNHDA, CDR2 SQIVND (reference sequence). CDR3 length: 17 residues. The CDR3 DNA is TGTGCCAGTAGTACCGACGCCCGGACACGGAGTAATTCACCCCTCCACTTT. Translation gives CASSTDARTRSNSPLHF.

The J gene is TRBJ2-7, the V gene TRBV11-2; D might be TRBD2 (5 bases). Per germline, CDR1 SGHAT and CDR2 FQNNGV. Trimming shortened V by 4 bases and J by 0 bases, and 10 bases separated the two germline ends. This CDR3 has 14 residues. This CDR3 is CASSSWTFSYEQYF. The CDR3 nucleotides are TGTGCCAGCAGCTCATGGACTTTCTCCTACGAGCAGTACTTC.

The chain employs TRBV7-6 and TRBJ1-2; 8 positions match TRBD1. The ends lost 5 bases at V and 4 bases at J; junction bases unmatched: 9. This CDR3 spans 15 amino acids. Germline V gene sequence: CDR1 SGHVS, CDR2 FNYEAQ. As DNA, the CDR3 is TGTGCCAGCAGCCCACAGACAGGGGCCCCCTATGGCTACACCTTC. This sequence encodes CASSPQTGAPYGYTF.

J is TRBJ2-5 and V is TRBV6-2 or TRBV6-3; D unresolved. The CDR3 extends over 14 amino acids. Germline assignment: CDR1 MNHEY and CDR2 SVGEGT. The ends were cut back, 1 base at V and 2 bases at J, with 8 bases in the middle. This CDR3 reads CASSYYNGQETQYF. For the CDR3, the DNA is TGTGCCAGCAGTTACTATAACGGTCAAGAGACCCAGTACTTC.

The DNA of the CDR3 is TGTGCCAGCAGCGTAACGGACCGGGACAGTGGCACCGGGGAGCTGTTTTTT. It translates to CASSVTDRDSGTGELFF. The gene calls are TRBV9 and TRBJ2-2; 7 positions match TRBD1. The CDR3 extends over 17 amino acids. J gave up 4 bases and V 1 base, and 10 bases lay outside the gene matches. Per the germline V gene, CDR1 is SGDLS and CDR2 is YYNGEE.

The CDR3 loop is CASSLGSTSGVTQETQYF. CDR3 nucleotides: TGCGCCAGCAGCCTAGGATCGACTAGCGGGGTTACCCAAGAGACCCAGTACTTC. The V call is TRBV5-1, the J call TRBJ2-5; 11 bases map to TRBD2. The trim removed 4 bases at V and 1 base at J, leaving 12 bases unmatched. The CDR3 spans 18 residues. Germline-derived CDR1 and CDR2 are SGHRS and YFSETQ.

This clone was recorded only once. The chain employs TRBV27 and TRBJ1-5; TRBD1 aligns across 8 bases. The germline CDR1 and CDR2 sequences are MNHEY and SMNVEV (reference sequence). V lost 8 bases, J lost 6 bases, and 6 bases stayed unmatched. The CDR3 loop spans 13 amino acids. CDR3 region: CASRDRTGQPQHF. CDR3 in DNA: TGTGCCAGCCGGGACAGGACGGGTCAGCCCCAGCATTTT.

In this sample, this clone turned up a few times. The chain uses TRBV19 and TRBJ1-5, with D hard to call. Trimming shortened V by 6 bases and J by 5 bases, and 11 bases separated the two germline ends. CDR3 length: 13 amino acids. The germline gives CDR1 LNHDA, CDR2 SQIVND (reference sequence). The CDR3 protein is CASRYTTYQPQHF. The CDR3 DNA follows: TGTGCCAGTAGGTACACGACATATCAGCCCCAGCATTTT.